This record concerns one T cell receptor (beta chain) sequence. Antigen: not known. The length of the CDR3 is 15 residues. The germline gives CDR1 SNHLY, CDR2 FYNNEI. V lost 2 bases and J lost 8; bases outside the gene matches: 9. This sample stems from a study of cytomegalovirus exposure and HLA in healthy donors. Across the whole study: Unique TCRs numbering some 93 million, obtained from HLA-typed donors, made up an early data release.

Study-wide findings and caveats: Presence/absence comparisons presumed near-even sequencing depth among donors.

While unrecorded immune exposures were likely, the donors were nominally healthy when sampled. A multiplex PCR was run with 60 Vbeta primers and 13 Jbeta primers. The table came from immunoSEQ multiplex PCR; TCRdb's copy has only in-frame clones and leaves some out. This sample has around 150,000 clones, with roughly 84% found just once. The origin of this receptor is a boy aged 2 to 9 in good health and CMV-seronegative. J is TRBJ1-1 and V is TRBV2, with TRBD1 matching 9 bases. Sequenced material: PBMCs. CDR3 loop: CASSERTGEEPEAFF. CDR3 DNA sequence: TGTGCCAGCAGTGAACGGACAGGGGAAGAACCAGAAGCTTTCTTT.